Below, 4 T cell receptor beta chains from the same sample are listed, as sequenced in a study of blood T cells in healthy people across ages. The use of a sample-barcoded 5' primer and a J-beta primer mix characterized a second PCR of about 7 to 12 cycles. A single record per CDR3 protein comes from TCRdb applying MiXCR to the 5' RACE reads. The sample has about 620,000 distinct CDR3 sequences, over 40% seen once. The sequenced sample consisted of blood. The receptors were sampled from an elderly woman in good health.

To note about this clonotype: A much larger clone lies a single base off, so this may be a read error. This chain joins TRBV5-1 and TRBJ2-5; 9 positions agree with TRBD1. The J call is doubtful: the DNA matches TRBJ2-1 better. The germline V gene encodes CDR1 SGHRS and CDR2 YFSETQ. The CDR3 runs to 16 residues. The CDR3, as DNA: TGCGCCAGCAGCTTGGCCATAGGACAGGGGCAAGAGACCCAGTTCTTC. Its translation: CASSLAIGQGQETQFF.

This clonotype was seen repeatedly, ten times or more. The V gene is TRBV6-6, the J gene TRBJ2-3; 7 bases fit TRBD1. Germline trimming cut 4 bases from V and 4 bases from J; bases unmatched to any gene: 5. The CDR3 runs 14 residues. CDR1 is MNHNY, CDR2 SVGAGI, per germline (reference sequence). DNA of the CDR3: TGTGCCAGCAGTTCCGACAGGGTATCAGATACGCAGTATTTT. As protein: CASSSDRVSDTQYF.

J is TRBJ2-4 and V is TRBV28, with 12 nucleotides matching TRBD2. CDR1 and CDR2 from the germline V gene are MDHEN and SYDVKM. V trimming: 3 bases; J trimming: 13 bases; junction bases outside the gene matches: 16. This CDR3 comprises 17 residues. DNA for the CDR3: TGTGCCAGCAGTTTCCCCCGACTAGCGGGAGTTAGGCGGGAGCAGTACTTC. Translating gives CASSFPRLAGVRREQYF.

The V and J genes are TRBV29-1 and TRBJ1-1; D is undetermined. Germline CDR1 SQVTM, CDR2 ANQGSEA. There are 11 residues in the CDR3. Here the CDR3 reads CSTPGDTEAFF. The CDR3 DNA reads as TGCAGTACTCCCGGGGACACTGAAGCTTTCTTT.